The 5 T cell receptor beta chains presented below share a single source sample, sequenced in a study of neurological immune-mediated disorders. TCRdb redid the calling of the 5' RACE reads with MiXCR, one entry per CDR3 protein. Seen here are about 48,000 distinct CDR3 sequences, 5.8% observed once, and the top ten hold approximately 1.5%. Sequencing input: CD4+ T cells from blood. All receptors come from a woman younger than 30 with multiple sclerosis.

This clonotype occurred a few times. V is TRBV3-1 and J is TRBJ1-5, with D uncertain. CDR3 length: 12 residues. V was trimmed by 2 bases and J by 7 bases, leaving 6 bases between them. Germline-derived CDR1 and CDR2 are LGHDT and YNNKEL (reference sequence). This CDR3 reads CASSQLGQPQHF. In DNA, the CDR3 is TGTGCCAGCAGCCAACTCGGGCAGCCCCAGCATTTT.

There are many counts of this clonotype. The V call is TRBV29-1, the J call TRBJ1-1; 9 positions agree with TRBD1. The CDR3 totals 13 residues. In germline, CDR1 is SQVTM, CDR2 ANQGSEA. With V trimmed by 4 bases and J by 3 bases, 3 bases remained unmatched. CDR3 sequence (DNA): TGCAGCGTTGGGGGACAGGGACACACTGAAGCTTTCTTT. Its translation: CSVGGQGHTEAFF.

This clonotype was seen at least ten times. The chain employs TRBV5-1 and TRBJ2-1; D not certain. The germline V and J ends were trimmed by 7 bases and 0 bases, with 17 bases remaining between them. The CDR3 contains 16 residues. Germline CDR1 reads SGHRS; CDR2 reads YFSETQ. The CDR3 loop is CASGIVAPSSYNEQFF. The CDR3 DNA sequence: TGCGCCAGCGGTATAGTGGCTCCGAGCTCCTACAATGAGCAGTTCTTC.

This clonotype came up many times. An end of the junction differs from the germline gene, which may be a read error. The CDR3 bases are TGTGCTAGCAGTATAGGGTTGAACACTGAAGCTTTCTTT. It yields the protein CASSIGLNTEAFF. The chain links TRBV7-7 to TRBJ1-1; no firm D call. The CDR3 is made up of 13 amino acids. Germline assignment: CDR1 SSHAT and CDR2 FNYEAQ (reference sequence).

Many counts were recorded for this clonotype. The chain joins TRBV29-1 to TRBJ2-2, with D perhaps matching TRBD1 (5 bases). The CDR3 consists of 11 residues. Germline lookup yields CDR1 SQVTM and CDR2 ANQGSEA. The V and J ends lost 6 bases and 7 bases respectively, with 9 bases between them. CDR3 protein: CSVRTYGELFF. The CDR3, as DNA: TGCAGCGTCAGGACATACGGGGAGCTGTTTTTT.